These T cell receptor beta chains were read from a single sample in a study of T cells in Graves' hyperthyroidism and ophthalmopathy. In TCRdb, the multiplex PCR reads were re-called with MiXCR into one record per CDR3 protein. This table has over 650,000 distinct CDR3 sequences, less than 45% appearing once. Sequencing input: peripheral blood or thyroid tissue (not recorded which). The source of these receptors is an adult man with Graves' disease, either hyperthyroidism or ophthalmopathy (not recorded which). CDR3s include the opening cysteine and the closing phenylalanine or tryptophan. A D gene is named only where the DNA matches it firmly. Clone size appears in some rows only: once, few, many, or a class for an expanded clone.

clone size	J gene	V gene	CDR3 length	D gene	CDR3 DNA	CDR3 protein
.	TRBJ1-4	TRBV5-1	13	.	TGCGCCAGCAGCCCGGGAGGGCCCGAAAAACTGTTTTTT	CASSPGGPEKLFF
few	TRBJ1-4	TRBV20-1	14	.	TGCAGTGCTAGAGTCGCTGCAACTAATAAAAAACTGTTTTTT	CSARVAATNKKLFF
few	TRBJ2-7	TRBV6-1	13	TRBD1	TGCGCCAGCAGCCAGACAGGGGCCCACGAGCAGTACTTC	CASSQTGAHEQYF
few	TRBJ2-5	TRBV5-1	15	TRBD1	TGCGCCAGCAACCTCGCGGACAGGAACCAAGAGACCCAGTACTTC	CASNLADRNQETQYF
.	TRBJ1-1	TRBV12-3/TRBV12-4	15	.	TGTGCCAGCAGTTTATGGACAGCCGAGCGTCCTGAAGCTTTCTTT	CASSLWTAERPEAFF
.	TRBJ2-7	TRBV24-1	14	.	TGTGCCACCAGTGTGCCGGGGACCGCTGACGAGCAGTACTTC	CATSVPGTADEQYF
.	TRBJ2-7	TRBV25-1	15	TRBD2	TGTGCCAGCAGCGAAGGGACTAGACCCCTCAACGAGCAGTACTTC	CASSEGTRPLNEQYF
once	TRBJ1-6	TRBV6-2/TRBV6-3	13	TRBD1	TGTGCCACTTACGACAGGGGCAATTCACCCCTCCACTTT	CATYDRGNSPLHF
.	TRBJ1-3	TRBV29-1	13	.	TGCAGCGTCGCAGGGTGGGTTGGAAACACCATATATTTT	CSVAGWVGNTIYF
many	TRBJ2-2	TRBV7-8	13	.	TGTGCCAGCAGCTTAGGTGTGGGCGGGGAGCTGTTTTTT	CASSLGVGGELFF
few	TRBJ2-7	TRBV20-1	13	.	TGCAGTGCTAGAGTCGGGATCTCCTACGAGCAGTACTTC	CSARVGISYEQYF
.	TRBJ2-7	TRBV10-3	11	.	TGTGCCATCAATCGGACCGTCGAGCAGTACTTC	CAINRTVEQYF
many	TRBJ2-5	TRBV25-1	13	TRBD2	TGTGCCAGCAGCGGGGGGGCAGCAGAGACCCAGTACTTC	CASSGGAAETQYF
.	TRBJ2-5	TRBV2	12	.	TGTGCCAGCAGGCGGGGGCGTGAGACCCAGTACTTC	CASRRGRETQYF
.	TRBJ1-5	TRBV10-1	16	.	TGCGCCAGCAGTGAGGGGCGACTCGGCGGGAATCAGCCCCAGCATTTT	CASSEGRLGGNQPQHF
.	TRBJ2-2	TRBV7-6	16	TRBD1	TGTGCCAGCAGCCCTAAGCCAGGGGGCTACACCGGGGAGCTGTTTTTT	CASSPKPGGYTGELFF
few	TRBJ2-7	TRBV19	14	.	TGTGCCAGTAGTTTACTTTTGCCACCCTACGAGCAGTACTTC	CASSLLLPPYEQYF
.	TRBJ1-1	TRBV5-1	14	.	TGCGCCAGCAGCATTAGGGAATCCGACACTGAAGCTTTCTTT	CASSIRESDTEAFF
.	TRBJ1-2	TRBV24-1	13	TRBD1	TGTGCCACCAGTGGAACGACAGGGAGGCATGTCACCTTC	CATSGTTGRHVTF
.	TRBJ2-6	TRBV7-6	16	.	TGTGCCAGCAGCTACGGGACCTACTCTGGGGCCAACGTCCTGACTTTC	CASSYGTYSGANVLTF
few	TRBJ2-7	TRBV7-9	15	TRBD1	TGCGCCAGCAGCCAAGCCGGGACAGGGTACGACGAGCAGTACTTC	CASSQAGTGYDEQYF
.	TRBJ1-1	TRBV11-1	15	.	TGTGCCAGCAGCTACCTTAGCGGGGGCAAGACTGAAGCTTTCTTT	CASSYLSGGKTEAFF
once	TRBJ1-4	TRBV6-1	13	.	TGTGCCAGCCAGAGGACTGTTAATGAAAAACTGTTTTTT	CASQRTVNEKLFF
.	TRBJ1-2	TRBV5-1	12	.	TGCGCCAGCAGCTTGTCCGAGAGTGGCTACACCTTC	CASSLSESGYTF
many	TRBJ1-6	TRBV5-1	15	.	TGCGCCAGCAGCTTGGCGAGGACAGCAAATTCACCCCTCCACTTT	CASSLARTANSPLHF
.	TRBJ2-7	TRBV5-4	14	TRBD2	TGTGCCAGCAAATCTAGCGGGAGGGCACACGAGCAGTACTTC	CASKSSGRAHEQYF
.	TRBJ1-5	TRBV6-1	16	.	TGTGCCAGCAGTGAAGCAGGATGGGGGCGCAATCAGCCCCAGCATTTT	CASSEAGWGRNQPQHF
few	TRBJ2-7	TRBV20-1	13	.	TGCAGTGCTAGAGTCCCCCAGACGGGCGAGCAGTACTTC	CSARVPQTGEQYF
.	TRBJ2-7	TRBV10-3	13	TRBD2	TGTGCCATCAGTTCGACTAGCGGGGAACGCCAGTACTTC	CAISSTSGERQYF
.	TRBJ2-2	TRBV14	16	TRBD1	TGTGCCAGCAGTCTAACCGGGACAGGGGAAAACGGGGAGCTGTTTTTT	CASSLTGTGENGELFF
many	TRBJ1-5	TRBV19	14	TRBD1	TGTGCCAGTAACAGGGGGGGTGGCAATCAGCCCCAGCATTTT	CASNRGGGNQPQHF
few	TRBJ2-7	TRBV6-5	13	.	TGTGCCAGCAGTTACTCGAGCTACTACGAGCAGTACTTC	CASSYSSYYEQYF
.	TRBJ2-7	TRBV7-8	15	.	TGTGCCAGCAGCCCCTTCCAGGGGCGGAATGGCGAGCAGTACTTC	CASSPFQGRNGEQYF
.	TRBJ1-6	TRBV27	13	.	TGTGCCAGCTTAGTTAGGGCGGATCTCACCCTCCACTTT	CASLVRADLTLHF
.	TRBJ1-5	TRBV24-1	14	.	TGTGCCACCAGTGATTTGTGGGCCAGGGAGCCCCAGCATTTT	CATSDLWAREPQHF
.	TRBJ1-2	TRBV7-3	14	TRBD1	TGTGCCAGCAGCCCTACAGGGGGCAACCCGAGGTACACCTTC	CASSPTGGNPRYTF
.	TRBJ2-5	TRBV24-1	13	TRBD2	TGTGCCACTAGCGGGAGGGCCATAAAGACCCAGTACTTC	CATSGRAIKTQYF
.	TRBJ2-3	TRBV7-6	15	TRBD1	TGTGCCAGCAGCGATCTGACAGGGGTGGCAGATACGCAGTATTTT	CASSDLTGVADTQYF
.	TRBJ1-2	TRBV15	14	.	TGTGCCACCAGCAGTGACACGGGGGCCTATGGCTACACCTTC	CATSSDTGAYGYTF
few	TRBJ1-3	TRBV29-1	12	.	TGCAGCCTGGACAGCTCTGGAAACACCATATATTTT	CSLDSSGNTIYF
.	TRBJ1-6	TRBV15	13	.	TGTGCCACCAGCAGAGAAGAGAATTCACCCCTCCACTTT	CATSREENSPLHF
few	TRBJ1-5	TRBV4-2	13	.	TGTGCCAGCAGCCAAGTAGGGGGTCAGCCCCAGCATTTT	CASSQVGGQPQHF
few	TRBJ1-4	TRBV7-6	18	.	TGTGCCAGCAGAACCCGGACAGTAGCGCTACTGCTTAATGAAAAACTGTTTTTT	CASRTRTVALLLNEKLFF
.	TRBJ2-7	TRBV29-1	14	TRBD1	TGCAGCGTTGGATACGGGACAGGGGGCAACGAGCAGTACTTC	CSVGYGTGGNEQYF
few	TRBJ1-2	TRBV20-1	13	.	TGCAGTGCCCGCAGGGCGCTTAACTATGGCTACACCTTC	CSARRALNYGYTF
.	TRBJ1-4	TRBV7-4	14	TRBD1	TGTGCCAGCAGCCCCCAGACAGGGGATGAAAAACTGTTTTTT	CASSPQTGDEKLFF
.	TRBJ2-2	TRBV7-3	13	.	TGTGCCAGCAGCTTACTCCAGGCCGGGGAGCTGTTTTTT	CASSLLQAGELFF
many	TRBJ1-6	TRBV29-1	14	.	TGCAGCGTTGCGGCGGGGACCGCGTCTTCACCCCTCCACTTT	CSVAAGTASSPLHF
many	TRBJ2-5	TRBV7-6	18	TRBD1	TGTGCCAGCAGCTTAGACGAGAAGGGGGCGGACACTCAAGAGACCCAGTACTTC	CASSLDEKGADTQETQYF
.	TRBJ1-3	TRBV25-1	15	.	TGTGCCAGCAGTGGATACACATACTATGGCTACACCATATATTTT	CASSGYTYYGYTIYF
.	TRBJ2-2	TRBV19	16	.	TGTGCCAGTAGTATCCAAGACGTCTCGAACACCGGGGAGCTGTTTTTT	CASSIQDVSNTGELFF
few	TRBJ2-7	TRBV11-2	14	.	TGTGCCAGCAGCCTGGACGGGGCGGCCTACGAGCAGTACTTC	CASSLDGAAYEQYF
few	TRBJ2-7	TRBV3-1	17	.	TGTGCCAGCAGCTCGAGAAACAGGGTCTCGGGCTCCTACGAGCAGTACTTC	CASSSRNRVSGSYEQYF
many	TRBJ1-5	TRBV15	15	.	TGTGCCACCAGCAGAGAGGGATATAGCAATCAGCCCCAGCATTTT	CATSREGYSNQPQHF
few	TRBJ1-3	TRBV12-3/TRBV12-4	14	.	TGTGCCAGCAGCAGGAGCTTCTCTGGAAACACCATATATTTT	CASSRSFSGNTIYF
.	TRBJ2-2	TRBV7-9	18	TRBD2	TGTGCCAGCAGCTTGTGGGCTAGCGGGTGGAATAGACCCGGGGAGCTGTTTTTT	CASSLWASGWNRPGELFF
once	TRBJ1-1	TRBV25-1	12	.	TGTGCCAGCAGTGCTAGCCAGGGTGAAGCTTTCTTT	CASSASQGEAFF
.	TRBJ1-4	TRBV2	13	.	TGTGCCAGCAGTGAAGCAGTTAATGAAAAACTGTTTTTT	CASSEAVNEKLFF